The 29 T cell receptor beta chains below all came from one sample that was sequenced in a study of response to subunit inactivated influenza vaccine. MiXCR, run by TCRdb on the RT-PCR reads, gives a single entry per CDR3 protein. The sample carries about 650,000 distinct CDR3 sequences, 14% recorded once. The sample here was PBMCs from blood, taken less than 15 days before vaccination. These receptors originate from a man aged 50-60 years who received an inactivated influenza vaccine.

The V gene is TRBV20-1, the J gene TRBJ2-5, with D tentatively TRBD2 (5 bases). This CDR3 comprises 12 residues. The germline V and J ends were trimmed by 3 bases and 4 bases, with 9 bases remaining between them. The V gene's germline CDR1 is DFQATT and CDR2 SNEGSKA (reference sequence). The CDR3 sequence is CSASAGVETQYF. The CDR3 DNA reads TGCAGTGCTAGTGCCGGGGTAGAGACCCAGTACTTC.

This clonotype was counted a few times. The CDR3 sequence is CASSQDLKGIAEAFF. The CDR3 coding sequence is TGTGCCAGCAGCCAAGATCTCAAGGGGATCGCTGAAGCTTTCTTT. V and J are TRBV3-1 and TRBJ1-1; D is perhaps TRBD1 (5 bases). Germline CDR1 and CDR2: LGHDT and YNNKEL (reference sequence). The CDR3 totals 15 residues. The ends were cut back, 0 bases at V and 6 bases at J, with 14 bases in the middle. Filled out from reference TRBV3-1 and TRBJ1-1, the complete variable domain reads DTAVSQTPKYLVTQMGNDKSIKCEQNLGHDTMYWYKQDSKKFLKIMFSYNNKELIINETVPNRFSPKSPDKAHLNLHINSLELGDSAVYFCASSQDLKGIAEAFFGQGTRLTVV.

This sequence joins TRBV29-1 and TRBJ2-3, with 7 bases matching TRBD2. After removal of 4 bases from V and 1 base from J, the junction contained 5 bases not matched to a gene. The V gene's germline CDR1 is SQVTM and CDR2 ANQGSEA. The CDR3 contains 14 residues. CDR3 loop: CSVGASGGTDTQYF. CDR3 sequence (DNA): TGCAGCGTTGGGGCTAGCGGCGGCACAGATACGCAGTATTTT.

This clonotype was recorded at least ten times. CDR3 sequence reads: CASSLLTGGNQPQHF. The CDR3 DNA reads as TGTGCCAGCAGCCTGTTGACAGGGGGCAATCAGCCCCAGCATTTT. V usage is TRBV28 and J usage is TRBJ1-5, with 8 positions matching TRBD1. The CDR3 has 15 residues. V shed 6 bases, J shed 2 bases, and the junction held 6 bases outside the gene matches. CDR1 and CDR2 from the germline V gene are MDHEN and SYDVKM.

This clonotype was counted ten times or more. The chain recombines TRBV7-8 with TRBJ2-1, with TRBD2 matching over 9 bases. Germline V CDR1 and CDR2: SGHVS, FQNEAQ. The trim removed 3 bases at V and 12 bases at J, leaving 9 bases unmatched. This CDR3 spans 14 amino acids. CDR3 residues: CASSFQAGGGRQFF. The CDR3 DNA is TGTGCCAGCAGCTTCCAAGCGGGAGGAGGTCGGCAGTTCTTC.

The V and J genes are TRBV25-1 and TRBJ1-1; TRBD1 aligns across 7 bases. This CDR3 region has 14 residues. With 7 bases clipped from V and 6 bases from J, the junction kept 11 bases outside the gene matches. CDR1 and CDR2 (germline): MGHDK, SYGVNS. In nucleotides, the CDR3 is TGTGCCAGCACTTTCACAGGGGACGGTCCTGAAGCTTTCTTT. This translates into CASTFTGDGPEAFF.

This clonotype was found a few times. The chain combines TRBV20-1 with TRBJ2-1; 9 bases map to TRBD2. Losses at the gene ends were 2 bases for V and 1 base for J; bases not matched to a gene: 9. CDR3 length equals 17 residues. Germline CDR1 is DFQATT and CDR2 is SNEGSKA (reference sequence). The CDR3 loop reads CSARPRLAGVSYNEQFF. CDR3 coding DNA: TGCAGTGCTAGACCGCGATTAGCGGGAGTATCCTACAATGAGCAGTTCTTC.

The V call is TRBV7-8, the J call TRBJ2-3; 11 bases match TRBD2. Trimming cost V 0 bases and J 4 bases; bases outside gene matches: 3. This CDR3 is built from 16 residues. The germline CDR1 and CDR2 sequences are SGHVS and FQNEAQ. The CDR3, as DNA: TGTGCCAGCAGCTTAGCCATAGCGGGAGGGGCAGATACGCAGTATTTT. This sequence encodes CASSLAIAGGADTQYF.

J is TRBJ2-3 and V is TRBV7-9, with D possibly matching TRBD2 (6 bases). Germline assignment: CDR1 SEHNR and CDR2 FQNEAQ (reference sequence). There are 17 residues in the CDR3. V gave up 5 bases and J gave up 2 bases, with 20 bases separating them. DNA for the CDR3: TGTGCCAGCAGCCCAGGTCTGGGCGGGGCACACACAGATACGCAGTATTTT. The encoded protein is CASSPGLGGAHTDTQYF.

This clonotype was counted many times. This chain joins TRBV12-3 or TRBV12-4 and TRBJ1-4, with D unclear. V shed 6 bases and J shed 0 bases, with 8 bases lying between them. CDR3 length: 14 residues. CDR3 DNA: TGTGCCAGCAGCCTCAGGTCAACTAATGAAAAACTGTTTTTT. Its protein product is CASSLRSTNEKLFF.

The rearrangement links TRBV4-3 to TRBJ1-5, with 8 bases fitting TRBD1. The CDR3 spans 15 residues. Germline V gene data show CDR1 as LGHNA and CDR2 as YSLEER. The V gene end was trimmed by 5 bases and the J gene end by 3 bases; junction bases not matched to a gene: 6. This chain's CDR3 is CASSKDRDPNQPQHF. The DNA for the CDR3 is TGCGCCAGCAGCAAGGACAGGGACCCCAATCAGCCCCAGCATTTT.

The chain is built from TRBV4-2 and TRBJ2-1; possible D gene TRBD2, 7 bases. The CDR3 is 16 residues long. Germline V gives CDR1 LGHNA, CDR2 YNFKEQ. V was trimmed by 0 bases and J by 7 bases, leaving 16 bases between them. The CDR3 region is CASSQDLAGALNEQFF. As DNA, the CDR3 is TGTGCCAGCAGCCAAGATCTGGCGGGGGCGCTGAATGAGCAGTTCTTC.

Here the CDR3 DNA reads TGTGCCAGCAGTTCTCCGGGACAGGGGCACCACGAGCAGTACTTC. Its protein product is CASSSPGQGHHEQYF. The chain links TRBV6-5 to TRBJ2-7; 10 positions match TRBD1. This CDR3 is 15 amino acids long. The J segment lost 5 bases and the V segment lost 4 bases, leaving 8 bases of the junction unmatched. CDR1 and CDR2 (germline): MNHEY, SVGAGI.

This clonotype was counted at least ten times. In DNA, the CDR3 is TGTGCCACCAGTGCAAAACTAGCGGGCTCCACAGATACGCAGTATTTT. Protein product: CATSAKLAGSTDTQYF. The rearrangement uses TRBV24-1 and TRBJ2-3; 9 bases align to TRBD2. V lost 5 bases to trimming and J lost 2 bases; unmatched junction nucleotides: 7. Germline V gives CDR1 KGHDR, CDR2 SFDVKD. The CDR3 runs 16 residues.

This clonotype was picked up many times. This chain joins TRBV6-6 and TRBJ1-1, with D hard to call. Trimming took off 0 bases at V and 4 bases at J, with 6 bases between the two ends. The CDR3 is made up of 13 amino acids. Germline CDR1 is MNHNY and CDR2 is SVGAGI (reference sequence). The CDR3 sequence: CASSYSRGTEAFF. For the CDR3, the DNA is TGTGCCAGCAGTTACTCGAGAGGCACTGAAGCTTTCTTT.

This clonotype showed up many times. The V gene is TRBV5-1, the J gene TRBJ2-1; 9 bases match TRBD2. V lost 3 bases, J lost 4 bases, and 5 bases stayed unmatched. This CDR3 spans 15 amino acids. Germline CDR1 and CDR2: SGHRS and YFSETQ. The CDR3 loop reads CASSSIAGEYNEQFF. For the CDR3, the DNA is TGCGCCAGCAGCTCCATAGCGGGAGAATACAATGAGCAGTTCTTC.

This clonotype was counted many times. The chain has TRBV11-2 and TRBJ1-4; unclear D gene. CDR1 is SGHAT and CDR2 is FQNNGV in the germline V gene. The CDR3 loop spans 14 amino acids. V was shortened by 3 bases and J by 3 bases, with 8 bases between the two germline ends. The CDR3 here is CASSFVQSNEKLFF. The CDR3 bases are TGTGCCAGCAGCTTTGTTCAGTCTAATGAAAAACTGTTTTTT.

This chain links TRBV28 with TRBJ2-7, with 15 bases that match TRBD2. The CDR3 length is 19 residues. The trim removed 5 bases at V and 6 bases at J, leaving 17 bases unmatched. In germline, CDR1 is MDHEN, CDR2 SYDVKM. The CDR3 region has the DNA TGTGCCAGCAGTCCAACGCACGGGACTAGCGGGAGGAAGGGGCGCGAGCAGTACTTC. Encoded protein: CASSPTHGTSGRKGREQYF.

The V and J genes are TRBV7-2 and TRBJ2-7; the match to TRBD2 covers 8 bases. In germline, CDR1 is SGHTA, CDR2 FQGNSA. CDR3 length: 17 residues. V lost 2 bases, J lost 4 bases, and 13 bases stayed unmatched. This CDR3 is CASSLPSSGRILYEQYF. CDR3 nucleotides: TGTGCCAGCAGCTTACCCTCGAGCGGGAGAATCCTATACGAGCAGTACTTC.

This clonotype was seen more than once but under ten times. This chain connects TRBV7-9 to TRBJ2-3; D possibly corresponds to TRBD1 (6 bases). V was trimmed by 4 bases and J by 0 bases, leaving 11 bases between them. The germline gives CDR1 SEHNR, CDR2 FQNEAQ (reference sequence). The CDR3 sequence is 15 residues long. CDR3 sequence reads: CASSSGTHSTDTQYF. Here the CDR3 DNA reads TGTGCCAGCAGCTCCGGGACACATAGCACAGATACGCAGTATTTT.

The gene calls are TRBV7-8 and TRBJ1-1; tentatively, D is TRBD1 (6 bases). This CDR3 region has 14 residues. V shed 2 bases and J shed 3 bases, with 10 bases lying between them. Germline-derived CDR1 and CDR2 are SGHVS and FQNEAQ. In nucleotides, the CDR3 is TGTGCCAGCAGCTTATCACAGGGAGACACTGAAGCTTTCTTT. It translates to CASSLSQGDTEAFF. The full variable domain, rest sourced from reference TRBV7-8 and TRBJ1-1, is GAGVSQSPRYKVAKRGQDVALRCDPISGHVSLFWYQQALGQGPEFLTYFQNEAQLDKSGLPSDRFFAERPEGSVSTLKIQRTQQEDSAVYLCASSLSQGDTEAFFGQGTRLTVV.

This clonotype was detected a few times. The chain is built from TRBV11-2 and TRBJ1-3; D remains unclear. The V gene lost 0 bases and the J gene lost 4 bases, with 10 bases spanning the gap. This CDR3 comprises 15 residues. Per the germline V gene, CDR1 is SGHAT and CDR2 is FQNNGV. CDR3: CASSLEGIGGNTIYF. Written as DNA, the CDR3 is TGTGCCAGCAGCTTAGAGGGTATAGGCGGAAACACCATATATTTT.

This clonotype was counted ten times or more. This chain links TRBV6-2 or TRBV6-3 with TRBJ1-2; D perhaps matches TRBD1 (5 bases). The CDR3 spans 18 residues. The V and J ends lost 2 bases and 5 bases respectively, with 24 bases between them. Germline values: CDR1 MNHEY, CDR2 SVGEGT. The CDR3 loop is CASSYRDPGATYPYGYTF. CDR3 DNA: TGTGCCAGCAGTTACAGGGACCCAGGCGCCACCTATCCTTATGGCTACACCTTC.

This clonotype appeared a few times. The chain combines TRBV20-1 with TRBJ2-3; no clear D. Germline CDR1 is DFQATT and CDR2 is SNEGSKA (reference sequence). Trimming left V 6 bases short and J 0 bases short, with 16 bases between. The CDR3 loop spans 15 amino acids. CDR3 amino acids: CSAQWGGASTDTQYF. As DNA, the CDR3 is TGCAGTGCGCAGTGGGGTGGTGCTAGCACAGATACGCAGTATTTT.

This clonotype was recorded at least ten times. The chain carries TRBV10-3 and TRBJ2-1; the D is unclear. Trimming took off 2 bases at V and 1 base at J, with 6 bases between the two ends. CDR1 and CDR2 (germline): ENHRY, SYGVKD. This CDR3 contains 14 residues. The CDR3 here is CAISEGSSYNEQFF. The CDR3 DNA reads as TGTGCCATCAGTGAGGGCAGTTCCTACAATGAGCAGTTCTTC.

This clonotype appeared a few times. V usage is TRBV4-1 and J usage is TRBJ1-5; D is possibly TRBD1 (6 bases). The V gene's germline CDR1 is MGHRA and CDR2 YSYEKL. The V end was cut by 0 bases, the J end by 3 bases, with 12 bases between. The CDR3 totals 16 residues. The CDR3 is CASSQEGGRNNQPQHF. CDR3 sequence (DNA): TGCGCCAGCAGCCAAGAGGGGGGGCGGAACAATCAGCCCCAGCATTTT.

Many counts were recorded for this clonotype. The chain is built from TRBV4-3 and TRBJ2-3; D call uncertain. Germline assignment: CDR1 LGHNA and CDR2 YSLEER. The CDR3 covers 16 residues. Trimming stripped 0 bases from V and 3 bases from J, with 13 bases between. CDR3: CASSQDGLYGTDTQYF. CDR3 nucleotide sequence: TGCGCCAGCAGCCAAGATGGCCTGTACGGGACAGATACGCAGTATTTT.

The rearrangement links TRBV7-9 to TRBJ2-1; D gene uncertain. Germline V gene lookup returns CDR1 SEHNR and CDR2 FQNEAQ (reference sequence). V lost 5 bases to trimming and J lost 10 bases, with 9 bases between them. The CDR3 consists of 11 residues. CDR3 nucleotide sequence: TGTGCCAGCAGCCCCATAGGAGAGCAGTTCTTC. It translates to CASSPIGEQFF.

The sample holds a few counts of this clonotype. The V gene is TRBV30, the J gene TRBJ2-5; 7 bases map to TRBD1. V shed 2 bases and J 3 bases; nucleotides not matched to a gene: 9. In germline, CDR1 is GTSNPN, CDR2 SVGIG (reference sequence). The CDR3 length is 15 residues. CDR3 region: CAWSTSDRTKETQYF. In nucleotides, the CDR3 is TGTGCCTGGAGTACCTCGGACAGGACAAAAGAGACCCAGTACTTC.